This TCR beta chain was obtained from a study of T-cell memory formation after mild COVID-19. Findings of the study overall: Cross-reactive memory apparently joined, as some responding clones appeared in pre-infection memory.

This clonotype was counted a few times. Its specificity is unknown. The CDR3 has 15 amino acids. V lost 2 bases, J lost 5 bases, and 14 bases lay in between. Germline loops: CDR1 MDHEN, CDR2 SYDVKM. One entry per CDR3 protein results from TCRdb running MiXCR on the 5' RACE reads. The sample holds approximately 260,000 distinct CDR3 sequences; around 17% are singletons and the top ten take around 3.8%. Specimen: PBMCs or a T cell subset sorted from them (not recorded which). The sequence was obtained from a man in his late teens or twenties who had mild COVID-19 (a few samples of this study predate the infection). Cell type and time point are not known. The J gene is TRBJ2-3, the V gene TRBV28, with a possible D match to TRBD2 (5 bases). CDR3 nucleotide sequence: TGTGCCAGCAGTTTACCACTGACCGGGGAAGATACGCAGTATTTT. It yields the protein CASSLPLTGEDTQYF.